Here is one T cell receptor beta chain with its context. Amplification yielded TCR beta CDR3 regions, with RNA transcripts as the source. The HTBI primer set served for first-round RT-PCR of the TCR CDR3. TCRdb reprocessed the multiplex PCR reads with MiXCR, giving one entry per CDR3 protein. The sample includes about 400,000 distinct CDR3 sequences, 14% to 15% of them seen just once. Looked up from germline, CDR1 is MGHRA and CDR2 is YSYEKL. The CDR3 covers 16 residues. Trimming left V 3 bases short and J 3 bases short, with 17 bases between. This entry is derived from a study of T cells in Graves' hyperthyroidism and ophthalmopathy.

The sample consisted of blood. V gene TRBV4-1 combines with J gene TRBJ1-2, with a possible D match to TRBD1 (5 bases). The TCR comes from a man aged 18 to 35 with Graves' ophthalmopathy. CDR3: CASSQAPGLKDYGYTF. The CDR3 nucleotides read TGCGCCAGCAGCCAGGCTCCAGGGCTCAAAGACTATGGCTACACCTTC.